Listed here are 9 T cell receptor beta chains from one sample, sequenced in a study of T cell responses to AZD1222 COVID-19 vaccine. The assay was immunoSEQ multiplex PCR, and TCRdb's table has in-frame clones only and misses some. Among around 140,000 clones listed, approximately 93% were seen once. The starting material was peripheral blood, obtained after recovery from COVID-19. These receptors were obtained from an adult who had recovered from COVID-19.

This clone came up a few times. The rearrangement joins TRBV28 to TRBJ2-1; 8 bases align to TRBD1. The germline CDR1 and CDR2 sequences are MDHEN and SYDVKM. V lost 7 bases and J lost 1; bases outside the gene matches: 12. The CDR3 consists of 17 residues. CDR3 in amino acids: CASTPLQGAISYNEQFF. CDR3 nucleotide sequence: TGTGCCAGCACCCCGCTCCAGGGGGCAATATCCTACAATGAGCAGTTCTTC.

This chain connects TRBV9 to TRBJ2-1; D not resolved. Germline loops: CDR1 SGDLS, CDR2 YYNGEE. The CDR3 covers 12 residues. V was clipped by 2 bases and J by 7 bases, with 7 bases between them. The CDR3 is CASSVDRNEQFF. The DNA of the CDR3 is TGTGCCAGCAGCGTTGATAGGAATGAGCAGTTCTTC.

This clone was picked up one time. The rearrangement links TRBV5-1 to TRBJ1-6; maybe TRBD1 (6 bases). V was clipped by 1 base and J by 7 bases, with 12 bases between them. Looked up from germline, CDR1 is SGHRS and CDR2 is YFSETQ. The CDR3 spans 15 residues. The DNA for the CDR3 is TGCGCCAGCAGCTTGTCACCAGGGGTGAATTCACCCCTCCACTTT. Translation: CASSLSPGVNSPLHF.

The J gene is TRBJ2-3, the V gene TRBV2, with TRBD2 matching over 11 bases. CDR1 and CDR2 (germline): SNHLY, FYNNEI. The V gene end was trimmed by 4 bases and the J gene end by 0 bases; junction bases not matched to a gene: 12. This CDR3 has 19 residues. CDR3 coding DNA: TGTGCCAGCAGTGGGGTAGGACTAGCGGGCCCCCAAAGCACAGATACGCAGTATTTT. Encoded protein: CASSGVGLAGPQSTDTQYF.

This clone was seen a single time. V gene TRBV30 combines with J gene TRBJ1-4; 8 nucleotides match TRBD1. CDR3 size: 15 residues. The V and J ends lost 1 base and 7 bases, in that order; junction bases with no gene match: 8. Germline lookup yields CDR1 GTSNPN and CDR2 SVGIG (reference sequence). The CDR3 DNA is TGTGCCTGGAGTGATGGGGTAACAGGGGGTGAAAAACTGTTTTTT. Residues: CAWSDGVTGGEKLFF.

This clone has just one count. This rearrangement joins TRBV4-2 to TRBJ2-7, with 9 bases lining up with TRBD1. The CDR3 contains 15 residues. V dropped 0 bases and J dropped 6; count of bases not matched to a gene: 6. Germline V gene sequence: CDR1 LGHNA, CDR2 YNFKEQ. The CDR3 region has the DNA TGTGCCAGCAGCCAAGATTCGCCGGGACAGGGCGAGCAGTACTTC. Translation gives CASSQDSPGQGEQYF.

CDR3 in amino acids: CAITDRNGYTF. CDR3 bases: TGTGCCATTACGGACAGGAATGGCTACACCTTC. The chain combines TRBV21-1 with TRBJ1-2; the table's D call, TRBD1, was not checked against the DNA. TRBV21-1 is recorded as a pseudogene. The CDR3 sequence is 11 residues long.

The V gene is TRBV30, the J gene TRBJ2-1; D is unresolved. V lost 1 base and J lost 4, with 14 bases in between. Per germline, CDR1 GTSNPN and CDR2 SVGIG (reference sequence). There are 15 residues in the CDR3. CDR3 coding DNA: TGTGCCTGGAGTGAGACTGTTGCTGTATACAATGAGCAGTTCTTC. Translation: CAWSETVAVYNEQFF.

This sequence joins TRBV28 and TRBJ1-4; D gene uncertain. The germline CDR1 and CDR2 sequences are MDHEN and SYDVKM. V was clipped by 5 bases and J by 0 bases, with 10 bases between them. The CDR3 covers 15 residues. Here the CDR3 reads CASSPRYATNEKLFF. The CDR3 nucleotides read TGTGCCAGCAGTCCGCGCTATGCAACTAATGAAAAACTGTTTTTT. Based on the CDR3 plus reference TRBV28 and TRBJ1-4, the full variable domain is DVKVTQSSRYLVKRTGEKVFLECVQDMDHENMFWYRQDPGLGLRLIYFSYDVKMKEKGDIPEGYSVSREKKERFSLILESASTNQTSMYLCASSPRYATNEKLFFGSGTQLSVL.